This entry lists 14 T cell receptor beta chains sequenced from one sample in a study of T cell changes during pregnancy in multiple sclerosis. Libraries were prepared by immunoSEQ multiplex PCR; TCRdb keeps only in-frame clonotypes and omits some of them. The data show around 79,000 clones, 75% to 95% seen once. Here the sequenced sample was CD4+ T cells from peripheral blood mononuclear cells, taken in the second trimester of pregnancy. The origin of the receptors is a female donor with multiple sclerosis, enrolled in a pregnancy study.

This chain connects TRBV19 to TRBJ2-3; 12 bases map to TRBD2. The V gene's germline CDR1 is LNHDA and CDR2 SQIVND (reference sequence). This CDR3 contains 15 residues. J lost 8 bases, V lost 0 bases, and 3 bases had no gene match. The CDR3 sequence is CASSIELAGGGTQYF. CDR3 nucleotides: TGTGCCAGTAGTATAGAACTAGCGGGAGGAGGTACGCAGTATTTT. Supplemented by reference TRBV19 and TRBJ2-3, the full variable domain reads DGGITQSPKYLFRKEGQNVTLSCEQNLNHDAMYWYRQDPGQGLRLIYYSQIVNDFQKGDIAEGYSVSREKKESFPLTVTSAQKNPTAFYLCASSIELAGGGTQYFGPGTRLTVL.

This chain links TRBV5-6 with TRBJ2-7, with D possibly TRBD2 on 5 matching bases. V gave up 4 bases and J gave up 5 bases, with 13 bases separating them. This CDR3 is built from 13 residues. Germline V gene lookup returns CDR1 SGHDT and CDR2 YYEEEE. The CDR3 reads CASSNLLVNEQYF. The CDR3 coding sequence is TGTGCCAGCAGCAATCTACTAGTAAACGAGCAGTACTTC.

This chain uses TRBV9 with TRBJ2-5, with a weak D call TRBD2 (6 bases). Germline loops: CDR1 SGDLS, CDR2 YYNGEE. The CDR3 spans 16 residues. V was cut by 2 bases and J by 0 bases, with 14 bases left in between. CDR3 in DNA: TGTGCCAGCAGCGTCGGGTCTGGCGGGAACCAAGAGACCCAGTACTTC. Translation gives CASSVGSGGNQETQYF.

The CDR3 loop is CASSVDRNSNQPQHF. The CDR3 DNA is TGTGCCAGCAGTGTCGACAGAAATAGCAATCAGCCCCAGCATTTT. The chain has TRBV6-1 and TRBJ1-5; TRBD1 is a possible D gene (5 bases). Trimming pared 4 bases from V and 0 bases from J, leaving 10 bases between. Germline V gene data show CDR1 as MNHNS and CDR2 as SASEGT. The CDR3 is 15 amino acids.

CDR3 DNA sequence: TGTGCCAGCAGTTTTTCCGCTAGCGGGAGTGGTAGGTCCTACAATGAGCAGTTCTTC. It is translated as CASSFSASGSGRSYNEQFF. The rearrangement uses TRBV27 and TRBJ2-1, with TRBD2 identical over 10 bases. CDR3 length equals 19 residues. Trimming at V came to 3 bases and at J to 1 base, leaving 12 bases not matched to a gene. Germline assignment: CDR1 MNHEY and CDR2 SMNVEV (reference sequence).

The rearrangement uses TRBV19 and TRBJ2-1; 16 nucleotides align to TRBD2. The germline gives CDR1 LNHDA, CDR2 SQIVND (reference sequence). This CDR3 comprises 16 residues. Trimming cost V 10 bases and J 6 bases; bases outside gene matches: 9. CDR3 sequence reads: CATDGTSGRGFNEQFF. DNA of the CDR3: TGTGCCACCGATGGGACTAGCGGGAGGGGATTCAATGAGCAGTTCTTC.

The chain uses TRBV29-1 and TRBJ1-2; D ambiguous. The CDR3 has 11 amino acids. V was pared by 6 bases and J by 5 bases, with 10 bases between. CDR1 is SQVTM and CDR2 is ANQGSEA in the germline V gene. CDR3 region: CSVGGRYGYTF. CDR3 DNA sequence: TGCAGCGTCGGAGGGAGGTATGGCTACACCTTC.

This chain uses TRBV6-5 with TRBJ1-4; TRBD1 is a possible D gene (6 bases). The germline V gene encodes CDR1 MNHEY and CDR2 SVGAGI. The germline V and J ends were trimmed by 6 bases and 8 bases, with 16 bases remaining between them. This CDR3 has 14 amino acids. In nucleotides, the CDR3 is TGTGCCAGCAGCCCCACAGGGAGCGAGGAAAAACTGTTTTTT. Its protein is CASSPTGSEEKLFF.

This chain connects TRBV6-5 to TRBJ1-1; D ambiguous. This CDR3 is built from 14 residues. Germline CDR1 MNHEY, CDR2 SVGAGI. V shed 6 bases and J shed 9 bases, with 20 bases lying between them. The CDR3 loop reads CASRWKRDTLKAFF. The CDR3 bases are TGTGCCAGCAGGTGGAAAAGAGACACTCTAAAAGCTTTCTTT.

The chain couples TRBV5-1 to TRBJ2-1, with 12 nucleotides matching TRBD2. Trimming cost V 5 bases and J 8 bases; bases outside gene matches: 8. The CDR3 is made up of 15 amino acids. Per the germline V gene, CDR1 is SGHRS and CDR2 is YFSETQ. This CDR3 is CASSSSGRAMDEQFF. As DNA, the CDR3 is TGCGCCAGCAGTTCTAGCGGGAGGGCTATGGATGAGCAGTTCTTC.

This clone has just a few counts. The chain is built from TRBV19 and TRBJ1-1; D may be TRBD1 (5 bases). This CDR3 is 13 amino acids long. Trimming removed 4 bases at V and 4 bases at J, with 10 bases between. Germline CDR1 LNHDA, CDR2 SQIVND (reference sequence). CDR3 sequence (DNA): TGTGCCAGTAGTAGGACACGCGTCACTGAAGCTTTCTTT. The encoded protein is CASSRTRVTEAFF.

The chain links TRBV2 to TRBJ2-7, with D maybe TRBD2 (6 bases). The CDR3 runs to 13 residues. Trimming shortened V by 9 bases and J by 2 bases, and 14 bases separated the two germline ends. Germline V gene lookup returns CDR1 SNHLY and CDR2 FYNNEI. The CDR3 protein is CASRLGSTYEQYF. DNA for the CDR3: TGTGCCAGTCGACTAGGGAGTACCTACGAGCAGTACTTC.

This chain uses TRBV4-1 with TRBJ2-7; 11 nucleotides agree with TRBD2. There are 15 residues in the CDR3. Germline V lookup: CDR1 MGHRA, CDR2 YSYEKL. The ends lost 3 bases at V and 7 bases at J; junction bases unmatched: 8. This CDR3 is CASSQTLAGAREQYF. DNA of the CDR3: TGCGCCAGCAGCCAGACACTAGCGGGAGCTCGGGAGCAGTACTTC.

The J gene is TRBJ1-4, the V gene TRBV25-1; 7 bases map to TRBD1. The germline gives CDR1 MGHDK, CDR2 SYGVNS. The CDR3 runs 15 residues. The V segment lost 6 bases and the J segment 8 bases; nucleotides outside the gene matches: 12. The CDR3 DNA is TGTGCCAGCAGCATCGCGGGGCAGGGGGGAGAAAAACTGTTTTTT. This translates into CASSIAGQGGEKLFF.